A single sample gave rise to the 6 T cell receptor beta chains below, sequenced in a study of yellow fever vaccine responses in identical twins (dated by TCRdb to between 2018 and 2020). Libraries were made using RT-PCR. For sequencing, an Illumina HiSeq 2500 was employed. TCRdb took the public reads, trimmed them with fastp at Q25, ran MiXCR for clone calling and kept in-frame beta chains. Each entry merges the rows of one CDR3 protein and shows their most common DNA and genes. Present in this sample are 2,500 to 3,000 distinct CDR3 sequences, about nine tenths of which were seen just once. The top ten clonotypes cover just under 2% of the sample. The specimen was T cells from blood (PBMCs), unsorted or a sorted subset (not recorded which), collected before or after yellow fever vaccination (not recorded which). These receptors all come from a female donor who received the yellow fever vaccine.

The V call is TRBV7-9, the J call TRBJ1-1; D ambiguous. The CDR3 contains 12 residues. CDR1 and CDR2 from the germline V gene are SEHNR and FQNEAQ (reference sequence). The CDR3 loop reads CVGCPSGTEAFF. In DNA, the CDR3 is TGTGTAGGGTGTCCCTCGGGGACTGAAGCTTTCTTT.

The chain combines TRBV5-4 with TRBJ2-1; TRBD2 matches 11 bases. The V segment lost 0 bases and the J segment 0 bases; nucleotides outside the gene matches: 2. Germline loops: CDR1 SGHNT, CDR2 YYREEE (reference sequence). The CDR3 spans 17 residues. CDR3 sequence: CASSLVAGGGSYNEQFF. The CDR3 DNA is TGTGCCAGCAGCTTGGTAGCGGGGGGGGGCTCCTACAATGAGCAGTTCTTC.

The rearrangement uses TRBV19 and TRBJ1-3; the D gene is possibly TRBD1 (6 bases). The V gene's germline CDR1 is LNHDA and CDR2 SQIVND (reference sequence). Trimming took off 5 bases at V and 8 bases at J, with 10 bases between the two ends. This CDR3 contains 12 residues. This CDR3 reads CASSPQGHTIYF. Written as DNA, the CDR3 is TGTGCCAGTAGTCCACAGGGTCACACCATATATTTT.

The chain has TRBV12-3 or TRBV12-4 and TRBJ1-5; a possible D gene is TRBD1 (5 bases). The CDR3 length is 15 residues. V lost 5 bases to trimming and J lost 0 bases, with 11 bases between them. The CDR3 loop reads CASSPQGDSNQPQHF. Here the CDR3 DNA reads TGTGCCAGCAGTCCCCAGGGTGATAGCAATCAGCCCCAGCATTTT.

The V gene is TRBV5-1, the J gene TRBJ2-1; tentatively, D is TRBD1 or TRBD2 (6 bases each). Trimming took 2 bases from V and 0 from J, leaving 15 bases between them. The CDR3 runs 17 residues. CDR1 is SGHRS, CDR2 YFSETQ, per germline. The DNA for the CDR3 is TGCGCCAGCAGCTTTGGAGGGGGGCCGAGCTCCTACAATGAGCAGTTCTTC. This gives the protein CASSFGGGPSSYNEQFF.

The V and J genes are TRBV6-1 and TRBJ2-4; D ambiguous. The ends were cut back, 1 base at V and 0 bases at J, with 4 bases in the middle. The germline gives CDR1 MNHNS, CDR2 SASEGT. This CDR3 is 14 amino acids long. The CDR3 DNA reads as TGTGCCAGCAGTGAAGATAGAGCCAAAAACATTCAGTACTTC. Translation: CASSEDRAKNIQYF.